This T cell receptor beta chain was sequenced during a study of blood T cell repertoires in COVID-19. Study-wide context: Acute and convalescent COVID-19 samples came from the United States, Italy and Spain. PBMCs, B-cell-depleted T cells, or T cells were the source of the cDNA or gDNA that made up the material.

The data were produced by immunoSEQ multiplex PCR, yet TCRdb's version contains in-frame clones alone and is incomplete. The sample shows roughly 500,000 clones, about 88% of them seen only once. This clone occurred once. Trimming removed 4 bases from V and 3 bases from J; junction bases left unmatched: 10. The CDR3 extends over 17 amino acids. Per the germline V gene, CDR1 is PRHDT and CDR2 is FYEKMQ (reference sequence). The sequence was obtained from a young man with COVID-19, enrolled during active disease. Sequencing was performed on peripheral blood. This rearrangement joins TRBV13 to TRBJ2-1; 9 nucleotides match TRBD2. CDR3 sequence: CASSSGGLAAYYNEQFF. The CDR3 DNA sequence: TGTGCCAGCAGCTCAGGGGGACTAGCTGCATACTACAATGAGCAGTTCTTC.